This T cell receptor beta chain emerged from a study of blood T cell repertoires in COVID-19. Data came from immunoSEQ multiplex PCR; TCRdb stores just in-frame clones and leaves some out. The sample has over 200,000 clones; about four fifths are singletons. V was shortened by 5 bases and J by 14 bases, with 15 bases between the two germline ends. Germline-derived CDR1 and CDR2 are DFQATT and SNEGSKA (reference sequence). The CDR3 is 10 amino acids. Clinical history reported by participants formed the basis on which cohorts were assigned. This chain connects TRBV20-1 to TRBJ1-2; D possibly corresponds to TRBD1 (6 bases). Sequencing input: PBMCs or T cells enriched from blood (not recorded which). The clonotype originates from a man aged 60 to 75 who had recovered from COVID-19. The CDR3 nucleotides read TGCAGTGCTTTCCGACAGGTATATACCTTC. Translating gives CSAFRQVYTF.